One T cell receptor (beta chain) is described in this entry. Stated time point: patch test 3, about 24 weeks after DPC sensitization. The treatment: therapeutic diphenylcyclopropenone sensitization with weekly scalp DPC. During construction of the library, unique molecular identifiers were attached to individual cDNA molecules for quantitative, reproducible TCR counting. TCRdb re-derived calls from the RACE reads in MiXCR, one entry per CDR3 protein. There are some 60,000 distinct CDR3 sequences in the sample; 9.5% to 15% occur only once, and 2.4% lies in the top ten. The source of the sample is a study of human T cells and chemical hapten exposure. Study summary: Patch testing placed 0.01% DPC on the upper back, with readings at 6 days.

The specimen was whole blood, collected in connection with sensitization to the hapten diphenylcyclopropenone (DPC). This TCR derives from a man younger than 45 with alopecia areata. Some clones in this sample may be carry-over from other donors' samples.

CDR3 sequence reads: CSARTGVRGNSPLHF. For the CDR3, the DNA is TGCAGTGCTAGAACCGGGGTTAGGGGTAATTCACCCCTCCACTTT. This rearrangement joins TRBV20-1 to TRBJ1-6; D perhaps matches TRBD1 (5 bases). Between the trimmed V and J ends, which lost 2 bases and 6 bases, there was a span of 14 bases. The V gene's germline CDR1 is DFQATT and CDR2 SNEGSKA (reference sequence). The length of the CDR3 is 15 residues.